The table lists the clone carrying this T cell receptor (beta chain) with many counts. What it binds is unknown. The ends lost 3 bases at V and 6 bases at J; junction bases unmatched: 8. Germline V gene data show CDR1 as SEHNR and CDR2 as FQNEAQ (reference sequence). This CDR3 has 16 amino acids. The sample comes from a study of cytomegalovirus exposure and HLA in healthy donors. Study-wide results and caveats: Through in vitro validation, three CMV-associated chains were shown to be specific for CMV antigens. Productive status was seen about 87% or about 30% of the time for most TCR beta V segments in an earlier analysis.

The PCR contained 60 Vbeta and 13 Jbeta primers. The assay was immunoSEQ multiplex PCR, and TCRdb's table has in-frame clones only and misses some. The sample records 130,000 or so clones, about 8.5% being singletons. The chain combines TRBV7-9 with TRBJ2-3; 11 bases agree with TRBD2. Sample: PBMCs. The receptor was isolated from a man in his forties in good health and CMV-seronegative. The DNA for the CDR3 is TGTGCCAGCAGCTTCCCCCCTAGCGGGGGGCAGGATACGCAGTATTTT. As protein: CASSFPPSGGQDTQYF.